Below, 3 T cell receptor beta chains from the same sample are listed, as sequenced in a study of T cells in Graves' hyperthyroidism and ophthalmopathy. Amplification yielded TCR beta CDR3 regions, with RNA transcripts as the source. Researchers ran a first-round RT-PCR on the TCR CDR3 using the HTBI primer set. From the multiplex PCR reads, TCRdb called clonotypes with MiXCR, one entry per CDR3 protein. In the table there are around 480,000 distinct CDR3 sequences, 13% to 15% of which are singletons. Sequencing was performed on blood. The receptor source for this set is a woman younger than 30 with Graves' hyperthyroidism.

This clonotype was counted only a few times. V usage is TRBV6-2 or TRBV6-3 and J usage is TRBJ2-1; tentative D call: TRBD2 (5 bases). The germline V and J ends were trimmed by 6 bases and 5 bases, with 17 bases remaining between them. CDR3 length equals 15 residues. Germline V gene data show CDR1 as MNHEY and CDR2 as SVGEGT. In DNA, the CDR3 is TGTGCCAGCAGATTTAGCGAATGGTGGGACAATGAGCAGTTCTTC. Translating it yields CASRFSEWWDNEQFF.

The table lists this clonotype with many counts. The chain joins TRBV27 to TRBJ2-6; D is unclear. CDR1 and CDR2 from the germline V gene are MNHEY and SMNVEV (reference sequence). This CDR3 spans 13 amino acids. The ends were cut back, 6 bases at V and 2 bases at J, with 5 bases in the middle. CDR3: CASRIAGANVLTF. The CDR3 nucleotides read TGTGCCAGCAGGATTGCTGGGGCCAACGTCCTGACTTTC. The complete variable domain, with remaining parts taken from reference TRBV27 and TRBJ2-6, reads EAQVTQNPRYLITVTGKKLTVTCSQNMNHEYMSWYRQDPGLGLRQIYYSMNVEVTDKGDVPEGYKVSRKEKRNFPLILESPSPNQTSLYFCASRIAGANVLTFGAGSRLTVL.

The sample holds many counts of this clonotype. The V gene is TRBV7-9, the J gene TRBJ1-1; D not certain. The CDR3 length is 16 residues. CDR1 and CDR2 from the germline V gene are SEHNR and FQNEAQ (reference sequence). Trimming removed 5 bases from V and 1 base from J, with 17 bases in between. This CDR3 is CASSLDGSPQNTEAFF. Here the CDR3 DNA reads TGTGCCAGCAGCCTCGACGGGAGCCCTCAGAACACTGAAGCTTTCTTT.